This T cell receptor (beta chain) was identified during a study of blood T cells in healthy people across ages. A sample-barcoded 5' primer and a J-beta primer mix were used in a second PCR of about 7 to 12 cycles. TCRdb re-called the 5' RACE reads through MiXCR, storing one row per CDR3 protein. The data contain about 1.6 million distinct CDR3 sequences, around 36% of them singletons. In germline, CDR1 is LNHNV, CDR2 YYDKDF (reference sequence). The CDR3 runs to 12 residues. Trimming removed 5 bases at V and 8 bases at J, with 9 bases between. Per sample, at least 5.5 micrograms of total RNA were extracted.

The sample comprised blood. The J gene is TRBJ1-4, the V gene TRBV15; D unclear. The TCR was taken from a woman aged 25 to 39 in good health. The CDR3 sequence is CATSPRGEKLFF. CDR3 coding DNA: TGTGCCACCAGCCCCCGTGGGGAAAAACTGTTTTTT.